This T cell receptor beta chain was captured in a study of blood T cell repertoires in COVID-19. Background on the study: Donors in the United States, Italy and Spain gave samples during acute or convalescent COVID-19. Nucleic acid was either cDNA or gDNA, and it came from T cells, B-cell-depleted T cells, or PBMCs.

CDR1 is SGHRS, CDR2 YFSETQ, per germline. The CDR3 has 15 amino acids. V shed 3 bases, J shed 8 bases, and the junction held 8 bases outside the gene matches. Authors' data handling: Reference gene primer amplification gave estimated nucleated cell counts. Some clones are missing from TCRdb's copy, which holds only in-frame ones; the method was immunoSEQ multiplex PCR. V and J calls and clone size come straight from that table; D and trimming were deduced from the DNA. The table has approximately 210,000 clones, 70% to 90% seen once; the top ten hold 2% to 3%. The sequence came from a woman in her sixties or seventies with active or convalescent COVID-19. The chain carries TRBV5-1 and TRBJ1-4, with 9 bases lining up with TRBD1. Sample: peripheral blood. CDR3 in amino acids: CASSSVQGAGEKLFF. CDR3 nucleotides: TGCGCCAGCAGCTCCGTACAGGGGGCAGGCGAAAAACTGTTTTTT.